The sample holds many counts of the clone carrying this TCR beta chain. This sample is part of a study of neurological immune-mediated disorders. J lost 0 bases, V lost 2 bases, and 6 bases had no gene match. Germline V lookup: CDR1 SEHNR, CDR2 FQNEAQ (reference sequence). The CDR3 has 18 residues. TCRdb fed the 5' RACE reads into MiXCR, producing one record per CDR3 protein. The sample consists of about 48,000 distinct CDR3 sequences, over 5.5% of them appearing once. Sequencing input: CD4+ T cells from blood. V and J are TRBV7-9 and TRBJ2-1; 11 bases agree with TRBD2. The receptor was derived from a woman aged 18-30 years with multiple sclerosis. The CDR3 loop is CASSLRGSGGASYNEQFF. CDR3 sequence (DNA): TGTGCCAGCAGCTTAAGGGGTAGCGGGGGGGCCTCCTACAATGAGCAGTTCTTC.